Below are 32 T cell receptor beta chains sequenced from a single sample in a study of T cell responses to AZD1222 COVID-19 vaccine (dated by TCRdb to about 2021). To prepare the library, the immunoSEQ multiplex PCR assay was applied. The source is immuneACCESS, and TCRdb retained only in-frame sequences with V and J called. Part of the clones is not carried over; for the studies checked, unresolved V genes explain less than half of this, and the remainder is unexplained. Within this sample are roughly 120,000 clones, with around 87% of them counted one time only. About 4.5% of the sample is in the top ten clones. The time point label of this sample denotes: about 28 days (+/-7) after the second vaccine dose. The source material was peripheral blood, sampled 28 days after the second AZD1222 dose. The receptors come from an adult who received the AZD1222 COVID-19 vaccine.

This chain joins TRBV6-5 and TRBJ1-1, with D unresolved. V was shortened by 0 bases and J by 5 bases, with 4 bases between the two germline ends. This CDR3 contains 12 residues. Germline V lookup: CDR1 MNHEY, CDR2 SVGAGI. This CDR3 is CASSYSKTEAFF. As DNA, the CDR3 is TGTGCCAGCAGTTACTCTAAAACTGAAGCTTTCTTT.

This clone was counted once. V is TRBV7-8 and J is TRBJ2-5, with TRBD1 matching over 8 bases. The ends lost 0 bases at V and 5 bases at J; junction bases unmatched: 8. This CDR3 region has 16 residues. The germline gives CDR1 SGHVS, CDR2 FQNEAQ. The CDR3 DNA follows: TGTGCCAGCAGCTTAGCGCGACAGGGGAGGATGGAGACCCAGTACTTC. Translated, it gives CASSLARQGRMETQYF.

The chain is built from TRBV28 and TRBJ2-7, with D possibly matching TRBD2 (6 bases). The CDR3 has 16 residues. V was pared by 3 bases and J by 0 bases, with 15 bases between. Looked up from germline, CDR1 is MDHEN and CDR2 is SYDVKM. The CDR3 loop is CASSFGGPVSSYEQYF. The CDR3 coding sequence is TGTGCCAGCAGTTTTGGAGGGCCCGTAAGCTCCTACGAGCAGTACTTC.

The chain is built from TRBV5-1 and TRBJ1-1; 8 bases agree with TRBD1. Germline V gives CDR1 SGHRS, CDR2 YFSETQ. The junction had 3 bases not matched to a gene; V was cut back by 4 bases and J by 1 base. This CDR3 region has 14 residues. CDR3 in amino acids: CASSPGTGNTEAFF. The CDR3 DNA reads as TGCGCCAGCAGCCCCGGGACAGGGAACACTGAAGCTTTCTTT. Filled out from reference TRBV5-1 and TRBJ1-1, the complete variable domain reads KAGVTQTPRYLIKTRGQQVTLSCSPISGHRSVSWYQQTPGQGLQFLFEYFSETQRNKGNFPGRFSGRQFSNSRSEMNVSTLELGDSALYLCASSPGTGNTEAFFGQGTRLTVV.

V usage is TRBV7-9 and J usage is TRBJ2-6, with D possibly being TRBD1 or TRBD2 (5 bases each). The CDR3 extends over 15 amino acids. With 1 base removed from V and 3 bases from J, the gap between germline ends came to 7 bases. CDR1 is SEHNR, CDR2 FQNEAQ, per germline (reference sequence). CDR3 amino acids: CASSLGGDGANVLTF. The CDR3 DNA is TGTGCCAGCAGCTTAGGAGGGGATGGGGCCAACGTCCTGACTTTC.

The chain recombines TRBV5-4 with TRBJ2-1, with a weak D call TRBD2 (5 bases). Between the trimmed V and J ends, which lost 2 bases and 9 bases, there was a span of 9 bases. Germline values: CDR1 SGHNT, CDR2 YYREEE (reference sequence). The CDR3 sequence is 12 residues long. As DNA, the CDR3 is TGTGCCAGCAGCTTACAGCGGAGTGAGCAGTTCTTC. Translation gives CASSLQRSEQFF.

This clone appeared once. The V and J genes are TRBV20-1 and TRBJ1-6; 7 bases align to TRBD1. Germline CDR1 and CDR2: DFQATT and SNEGSKA (reference sequence). V shed 3 bases, J shed 9 bases, and the junction held 11 bases outside the gene matches. This CDR3 is built from 15 residues. The CDR3 DNA follows: TGCAGTGCTAGTCCTGCTGGGACAGATTTTTCACCCCTCCACTTT. Protein product: CSASPAGTDFSPLHF.

This chain joins TRBV27 and TRBJ2-7; D not resolved. The CDR3 extends over 13 amino acids. Germline V gives CDR1 MNHEY, CDR2 SMNVEV (reference sequence). Trimming removed 7 bases at V and 0 bases at J, with 10 bases between. CDR3 loop: CASKKTSSYEQYF. In DNA form, the CDR3 reads TGTGCCAGCAAAAAAACGAGCTCCTACGAGCAGTACTTC.

The gene calls are TRBV14 and TRBJ2-1, with D perhaps being TRBD1 or TRBD2 (6 bases each). The V end was cut by 4 bases, the J end by 7 bases, with 8 bases between. Per germline, CDR1 SGHDN and CDR2 FVKESK. CDR3 length equals 12 residues. The CDR3 DNA reads TGTGCCAGCAGCCGGAGGGGGAATGAGCAGTTCTTC. Translating gives CASSRRGNEQFF.

This sequence joins TRBV30 and TRBJ1-2, with no clear D. With 4 bases removed from V and 0 bases from J, the gap between germline ends came to 12 bases. The CDR3 sequence is 14 residues long. The germline CDR1 and CDR2 sequences are GTSNPN and SVGIG (reference sequence). CDR3 nucleotide sequence: TGTGCCTGGATTCCCGCCCCAGCTAACTATGGCTACACCTTC. It codes for CAWIPAPANYGYTF.

The chain has TRBV4-2 and TRBJ1-1; a weak D match, TRBD1 (5 bases). Trimming shortened V by 4 bases and J by 4 bases, and 10 bases separated the two germline ends. The V gene's germline CDR1 is LGHNA and CDR2 YNFKEQ. This CDR3 spans 13 amino acids. The CDR3 here is CASSPGGSTEAFF. DNA of the CDR3: TGTGCCAGCAGCCCGGGGGGGAGCACTGAAGCTTTCTTT.

The chain joins TRBV7-3 to TRBJ2-5; tentative D call: TRBD1 (5 bases). Germline assignment: CDR1 SGHTA and CDR2 FQGTGA. There are 13 residues in the CDR3. The germline V and J ends were trimmed by 5 bases and 4 bases, with 11 bases remaining between them. Here the CDR3 DNA reads TGTGCCAGCAGCCCCCGAAGGGGAGAGACCCAGTACTTC. Amino acids: CASSPRRGETQYF.

The gene calls are TRBV29-1 and TRBJ2-3; 8 positions agree with TRBD2. The CDR3 runs 14 residues. After removal of 5 bases from V and 4 bases from J, the junction contained 8 bases not matched to a gene. In germline, CDR1 is SQVTM, CDR2 ANQGSEA. The CDR3 nucleotides read TGCAGCGTTCAAGGGGGAGCGGGAGCAGATACGCAGTATTTT. It specifies CSVQGGAGADTQYF.

CDR3 protein: CASSQGRQGAVQGYTF. Written as DNA, the CDR3 is TGTGCCAGCAGCCAAGGCCGACAGGGGGCGGTTCAAGGCTACACCTTC. The chain has TRBV4-2 and TRBJ1-2, with 10 bases fitting TRBD1. The CDR3 runs 16 residues. V lost 1 base, J lost 8 bases, and 10 bases stayed unmatched. Germline V lookup: CDR1 LGHNA, CDR2 YNFKEQ.

The rearrangement uses TRBV5-4 and TRBJ2-3; D call uncertain. The CDR3 totals 14 residues. The V end was cut by 0 bases, the J end by 3 bases, with 8 bases between. Germline V CDR1 and CDR2: SGHNT, YYREEE (reference sequence). Here the CDR3 DNA reads TGTGCCAGCAGCTTGGCTGGGGTAACAGATACGCAGTATTTT. Its translation: CASSLAGVTDTQYF.

This sequence joins TRBV7-9 and TRBJ1-5; possibly TRBD1 for D (5 bases). Trimming removed 5 bases at V and 1 base at J, with 12 bases between. CDR1 and CDR2 (germline): SEHNR, FQNEAQ (reference sequence). CDR3 length: 15 amino acids. As DNA, the CDR3 is TGTGCCAGCAGCCCCGGGGGTGGGAGCAATCAGCCCCAGCATTTT. This encodes CASSPGGGSNQPQHF. The whole variable domain, remainder taken from reference TRBV7-9 and TRBJ1-5, is DTGVSQNPRHKITKRGQNVTFRCDPISEHNRLYWYRQTLGQGPEFLTYFQNEAQLEKSRLLSDRFSAERPKGSFSTLEIQRTEQGDSAMYLCASSPGGGSNQPQHFGDGTRLSIL.

This clone was counted once. This rearrangement joins TRBV10-3 to TRBJ1-1; D is unclear. The V end was cut by 6 bases, the J end by 3 bases, with 14 bases between. The CDR3 is 14 residues long. Germline CDR1 reads ENHRY; CDR2 reads SYGVKD. DNA of the CDR3: TGTGCCATCAGGGATCTGCTTGCGGACACTGAAGCTTTCTTT. Translated, it gives CAIRDLLADTEAFF.

This sequence joins TRBV30 and TRBJ2-7; TRBD1 might be the D (6 bases). Germline V gene sequence: CDR1 GTSNPN, CDR2 SVGIG (reference sequence). V dropped 5 bases and J dropped 4 bases, with 15 bases sitting between them. The CDR3 is 13 residues long. Here the CDR3 reads CAWATGTTYEQYF. In nucleotides, the CDR3 is TGTGCCTGGGCAACCGGGACAACATACGAGCAGTACTTC.

This clone was seen once. The V call is TRBV18, the J call TRBJ2-5, with D tentatively TRBD1 (5 bases). Germline V gene lookup returns CDR1 KGHSH and CDR2 LQKENI. This CDR3 has 13 amino acids. Deletions cut 6 bases from V and 2 bases from J, with 10 bases between. CDR3 in DNA: TGTGCCAGCTCTCCGGACATACAAGAGACCCAGTACTTC. Protein sequence: CASSPDIQETQYF.

CDR3 loop: CASSFRGGANIQYF. As DNA, the CDR3 is TGTGCCAGCAGTTTCCGCGGGGGGGCAAACATTCAGTACTTC. The chain has TRBV28 and TRBJ2-4; 9 positions match TRBD2. Germline V gives CDR1 MDHEN, CDR2 SYDVKM. CDR3 size: 14 residues. J was trimmed by 6 bases and V by 3 bases; bases with no gene match: 3.

This clone was observed a few times. In DNA form, the CDR3 reads TGTGCCATCAGTCTCTCTGGAAACACCATATATTTT. Residues: CAISLSGNTIYF. The V and J genes are TRBV10-3 and TRBJ1-3, with D uncertain. CDR1 and CDR2 from the germline V gene are ENHRY and SYGVKD. Trimming removed 5 bases at V and 0 bases at J, with 2 bases between. This CDR3 spans 12 amino acids.

This clone was picked up a small number of times. This sequence joins TRBV19 and TRBJ1-2; D remains ambiguous. Germline values: CDR1 LNHDA, CDR2 SQIVND (reference sequence). The CDR3 length is 13 residues. V lost 4 bases and J 8 bases, leaving 14 bases between the germline ends. Here the CDR3 DNA reads TGTGCCAGTAGTACCGATGAGACGGGGGGCTACACCTTC. Amino acids: CASSTDETGGYTF. Filled out from reference TRBV19 and TRBJ1-2, the complete variable domain reads DGGITQSPKYLFRKEGQNVTLSCEQNLNHDAMYWYRQDPGQGLRLIYYSQIVNDFQKGDIAEGYSVSREKKESFPLTVTSAQKNPTAFYLCASSTDETGGYTFGSGTRLTVV.

This chain uses TRBV29-1 with TRBJ1-2, with TRBD1 as a possible D gene (5 bases). The CDR3 sequence is 13 residues long. The germline CDR1 and CDR2 sequences are SQVTM and ANQGSEA. The CDR3 DNA follows: TGCGCGGGAGCGGGGGGACCTAACTATGGCTACACCTTC. Residues: CAGAGGPNYGYTF.

The chain joins TRBV18 to TRBJ1-1, with D unresolved. The CDR3 covers 13 residues. Between the trimmed V and J ends, which lost 0 bases and 7 bases, there was a span of 9 bases. Per germline, CDR1 KGHSH and CDR2 LQKENI. The DNA of the CDR3 is TGTGCCAGCTCACCACCCGGTGGAAGTGAAGCTTTCTTT. Residues: CASSPPGGSEAFF.

This clone occurred once. The CDR3 spells CSVQGASGYTF. Written as DNA, the CDR3 is TGCAGCGTCCAGGGGGCTTCGGGCTACACCTTC. The chain is built from TRBV29-1 and TRBJ1-2, with TRBD1 identical over 8 bases. V lost 6 bases, J lost 8 bases, and 5 bases stayed unmatched. The CDR3 covers 11 residues. CDR1 is SQVTM and CDR2 is ANQGSEA in the germline V gene.

The rearrangement links TRBV4-3 to TRBJ2-5, with 7 bases lining up with TRBD2. This CDR3 spans 17 amino acids. CDR1 LGHNA and CDR2 YSLEER come from the germline V gene. With 0 bases clipped from V and 3 bases from J, the junction kept 10 bases outside the gene matches. CDR3 in DNA: TGCGCCAGCAGCCAAGAGTTAGGGGACTACCCAAAAGAGACCCAGTACTTC. Its translation: CASSQELGDYPKETQYF.

The chain uses TRBV6-5 and TRBJ1-2, with 8 bases aligning to TRBD1. The CDR3 loop spans 14 amino acids. Germline V gene sequence: CDR1 MNHEY, CDR2 SVGAGI. J was trimmed by 8 bases and V by 8 bases; bases with no gene match: 13. The CDR3 is CASGSRQGNEGYTF. Written as DNA, the CDR3 is TGTGCCAGCGGGAGTAGACAGGGGAATGAAGGCTACACCTTC.

V is TRBV5-4 and J is TRBJ2-1, with TRBD2 matching over 11 bases. Germline CDR1 SGHNT, CDR2 YYREEE (reference sequence). This CDR3 is built from 15 residues. J was trimmed by 7 bases and V by 8 bases; bases with no gene match: 11. CDR3 coding DNA: TGTGCCAGTTTAGGGGGGCCTAGCGGGAGGAATGAGCAGTTCTTC. This sequence encodes CASLGGPSGRNEQFF.

The chain carries TRBV2 and TRBJ2-7; TRBD1 might be the D (6 bases). The V end lost 4 bases, the J end lost 3 bases, and 13 bases lay between the germline ends. The CDR3 is 14 residues long. CDR1 and CDR2 (germline): SNHLY, FYNNEI. CDR3: CASSVDRTGYEQYF. The CDR3 DNA follows: TGTGCCAGCAGTGTGGACAGAACGGGCTACGAGCAGTACTTC.

The rearrangement links TRBV15 to TRBJ1-2; TRBD1 matches at 8 bases. Trimming cost V 5 bases and J 4 bases; bases outside gene matches: 3. Germline V gives CDR1 LNHNV, CDR2 YYDKDF (reference sequence). The CDR3 spans 13 residues. DNA of the CDR3: TGTGCCACCAGCCGCGGACAGGGCTATGGCTACACCTTC. Protein: CATSRGQGYGYTF.

The V call is TRBV7-9, the J call TRBJ1-4; the match to TRBD1 covers 7 bases. CDR1 SEHNR and CDR2 FQNEAQ come from the germline V gene (reference sequence). The CDR3 sequence is 18 residues long. V shed 6 bases and J 5 bases; nucleotides not matched to a gene: 18. CDR3 protein: CASRPGQSDAHGNEKLFF. For the CDR3, the DNA is TGTGCCAGCAGACCGGGACAGTCGGATGCCCATGGGAATGAAAAACTGTTTTTT.

This chain connects TRBV7-2 to TRBJ2-2; 8 bases align to TRBD2. V gave up 5 bases and J gave up 6 bases; unmatched junction bases: 8. The CDR3 spans 15 residues. Germline V CDR1 and CDR2: SGHTA, FQGNSA. The CDR3 is CASSVSGRGAGELFF. The CDR3 DNA follows: TGTGCCAGCAGCGTAAGCGGGAGAGGCGCCGGGGAGCTGTTTTTT. Combining the CDR3 with reference TRBV7-2 and TRBJ2-2 gives the whole variable domain GAGVSQSPSNKVTEKGKDVELRCDPISGHTALYWYRQSLGQGLEFLIYFQGNSAPDKSGLPSDRFSAERTGGSVSTLTIQRTQQEDSAVYLCASSVSGRGAGELFFGEGSRLTVL.